What follows describes a single T cell receptor (beta chain). The antigen remains undetermined. The sample comes from a study of shared clonotypes between healthy human individuals. Study outcomes and limitations: Rarefaction gave evidence that sorted-subset sequencing remained incomplete despite large depth.

Profiled with immunoSEQ multiplex PCR; TCRdb holds only in-frame clones, not every one. The table has about 2.1 million clones, roughly 95% seen once; the top ten hold about 1.7%. Cells designated naive CD8 were CD45RO-negative and were positively selected for CCR7, with terminally differentiated effector memory CD45RA+ cells excluded. V was clipped by 9 bases and J by 6 bases; unmatched bases: 10. Germline CDR1 MDHEN, CDR2 SYDVKM. This CDR3 has 14 amino acids. This receptor was obtained from a man between 18 and 29 years old in good health. Some clones in this sample may be carry-over from other donors' samples. Sequencing input: naive CD8+ T cells from PBMCs. This chain links TRBV28 with TRBJ1-5; 8 bases agree with TRBD1. CDR3 sequence reads: CASKRQGRGQPQHF. Written as DNA, the CDR3 is TGTGCCAGTAAACGACAGGGGCGGGGTCAGCCCCAGCATTTT.